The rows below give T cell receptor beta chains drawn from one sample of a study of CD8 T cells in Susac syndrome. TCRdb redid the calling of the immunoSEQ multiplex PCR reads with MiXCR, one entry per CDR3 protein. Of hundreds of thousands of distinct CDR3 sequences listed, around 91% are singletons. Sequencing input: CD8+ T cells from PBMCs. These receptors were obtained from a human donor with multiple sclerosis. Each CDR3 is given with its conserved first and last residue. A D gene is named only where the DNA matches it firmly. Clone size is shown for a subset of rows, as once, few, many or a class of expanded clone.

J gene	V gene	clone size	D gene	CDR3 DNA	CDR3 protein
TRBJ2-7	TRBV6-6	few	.	TGTGCCAGCCGAACAGGAACCTACGAGCAGTACTTC	CASRTGTYEQYF
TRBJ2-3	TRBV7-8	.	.	TGTGCCAGCAGCTCACTAGCACGGGGCACAGATACGCAGTATTTT	CASSSLARGTDTQYF
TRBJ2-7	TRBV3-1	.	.	TGTGCCAGCAGCCAAGATTATCGGCAGGGTGTCTACGAGCAGTACTTC	CASSQDYRQGVYEQYF
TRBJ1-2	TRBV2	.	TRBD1	TGTGCCAGCAGTCCCACGACAGGGCCTCATGGCTACACCTTC	CASSPTTGPHGYTF
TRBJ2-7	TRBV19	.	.	TGTGCCAGTAGTATCGCTAGGACGGACTACTACGAGCAGTACTTC	CASSIARTDYYEQYF
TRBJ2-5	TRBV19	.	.	TGTGCCAATTCCCCTCCTGGGGAGACCCAGTACTTC	CANSPPGETQYF
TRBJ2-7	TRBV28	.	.	TGTGCCAGCAGTGATTTAACAGGGACCTACGAGCAGTACTTC	CASSDLTGTYEQYF
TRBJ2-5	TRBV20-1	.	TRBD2	TGCAGTGCTGACCTTCTAGCGGGAGGAATGAAGACCCAGTACTTC	CSADLLAGGMKTQYF
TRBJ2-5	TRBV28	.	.	TGTGCCAGCAGTTTTCGGGATATCTACGCCCAAGAGACCCAGTACTTC	CASSFRDIYAQETQYF
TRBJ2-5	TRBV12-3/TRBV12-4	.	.	TGTGCCAGCAGTTTATGGGAGCAAGAGACCCAGTACTTC	CASSLWEQETQYF
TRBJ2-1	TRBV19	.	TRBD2	TGTGCCAGTAGATGGGGAGCGGGGGACTACAATGAGCAGTTCTTC	CASRWGAGDYNEQFF
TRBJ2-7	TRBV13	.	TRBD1	TGTGCCAGCAGCCTACAGGGGGACTACGAGCAGTACTTC	CASSLQGDYEQYF
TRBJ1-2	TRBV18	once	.	TGTGCCAGCTCACCGGCGGACAGACATCTTCTTGAAGCTAACTATGGCTACACCTTC	CASSPADRHLLEANYGYTF
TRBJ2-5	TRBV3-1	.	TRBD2	TGTGCCAGCAGCCAGCAAGAGACAGATAGCGGGGGGTCTGTGGAGACCCAGTACTTC	CASSQQETDSGGSVETQYF
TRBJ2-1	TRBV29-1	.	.	TGCAGCGCTTTTAGCAACAATGAGCAGTTCTTC	CSAFSNNEQFF
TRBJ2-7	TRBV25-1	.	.	TGTGCCAGCAGTGATTCCGGGAGCCCTTTGAGGAACTCCTACGAGCAGTACTTC	CASSDSGSPLRNSYEQYF
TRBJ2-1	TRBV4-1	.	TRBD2	TGCGCCAGCAGCCAAAAAACTAGCGGGAGCCCAAATGAGCAGTTCTTC	CASSQKTSGSPNEQFF
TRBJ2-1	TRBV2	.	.	TGTGCCAGCGTGCCTTTTCCGGGGAATGAGCAGTTCTTC	CASVPFPGNEQFF
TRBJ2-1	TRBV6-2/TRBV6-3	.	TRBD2	TGTGCCAGCAGTTTACTAGCGGCTTACAATGAGCAGTTCTTC	CASSLLAAYNEQFF
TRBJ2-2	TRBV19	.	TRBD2	TGTGCCAGTAGTAGGGCTAGCGGGAGTAGGAACACCGGGGAGCTGTTTTTT	CASSRASGSRNTGELFF
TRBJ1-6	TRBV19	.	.	TGTGCCAGTAGTATAGATCGCCAGGGTGGCTCACCCCTCCACTTT	CASSIDRQGGSPLHF
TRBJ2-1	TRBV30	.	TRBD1	TGTGCCTGGAGTTCACCCGTTGGACAGGGTGGGGATGAGCAGTTCTTC	CAWSSPVGQGGDEQFF
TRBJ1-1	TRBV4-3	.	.	TGCGCCAGCAGCCAAGACAGTGTGGAGCCGGGGAACACTGAAGCTTTCTTT	CASSQDSVEPGNTEAFF
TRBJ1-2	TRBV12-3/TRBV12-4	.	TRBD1	TGTGCCAGCAGAGGGGAGCGGGACACACACCCAGGGGGCTATGGCTACACCTTC	CASRGERDTHPGGYGYTF
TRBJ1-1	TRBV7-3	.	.	TGTGCCAGCAGTCCACAGGTGAACACTGAAGCTTTCTTT	CASSPQVNTEAFF
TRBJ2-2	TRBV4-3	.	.	TGCGCCAGCAGCCTTCAGCGACAGGGAGCGGGCACCGGGGAGCTGTTTTTT	CASSLQRQGAGTGELFF
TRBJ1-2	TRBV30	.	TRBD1	TGTGCCTGGACCGGGACAGGTAGCGAAGATGGCTACACCTTC	CAWTGTGSEDGYTF
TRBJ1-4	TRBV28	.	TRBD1	TGTGCCAGCAGTTTCTCTACGGACAGGGTAAATGAAAAACTGTTTTTT	CASSFSTDRVNEKLFF
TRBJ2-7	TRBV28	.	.	TGTGCCAGCAGAACGGGACGTGTCACTAAATACGAGCAGTACTTC	CASRTGRVTKYEQYF
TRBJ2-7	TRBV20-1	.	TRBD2	TGCAGTGCTAGGGGTACTAGCGACTACGAGCAGTACTTC	CSARGTSDYEQYF
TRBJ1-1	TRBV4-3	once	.	TGCGCCAGCAGCCCCCGGTTATGGACTGAAGCTTTCTTT	CASSPRLWTEAFF
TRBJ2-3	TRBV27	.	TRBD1	TGTGCCAGCAGTTTCCTTCTCGGGACAGGGATTGATACGCAGTATTTT	CASSFLLGTGIDTQYF
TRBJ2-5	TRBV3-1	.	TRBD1	TGTGCCAGCAGCCAAACGGACAGGGGGCGCGAGGCTAGGCAAGAGACCCAGTACTTC	CASSQTDRGREARQETQYF
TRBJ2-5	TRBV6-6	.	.	TGTGCCAGCAGCCCGAGCAGGGTCAATCAAGAGACCCAGTACTTC	CASSPSRVNQETQYF
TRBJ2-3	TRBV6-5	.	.	TGTGCCAGCAGTTACTCAACCGGCACAGATACGCAGTATTTT	CASSYSTGTDTQYF